This T cell receptor beta chain is drawn from a study of blood T cells in healthy people across ages. Combining a sample-barcoded 5' primer with a J-beta primer mix, a second PCR ran for about 7 to 11 cycles. Each CDR3 protein is one row after TCRdb ran MiXCR on the 5' RACE reads. The table has more than 750,000 distinct CDR3 sequences, almost 30% seen once. Germline lookup yields CDR1 SGHTA and CDR2 FQGNSA. Between the trimmed V and J ends, which lost 0 bases and 13 bases, there was a span of 16 bases. CDR3 length: 14 amino acids. These sequences were also reported in another study, on T cells of mothers and their children.

This TCR was sampled from a woman aged 35 to 49 in good health. This chain uses TRBV7-2 with TRBJ2-4, with unresolved D. Sequenced: blood. The CDR3 coding sequence is TGTGCCAGCAGCTTAGCGGCCCCCGTTGATGAGCAGTACTTC. Translated, it gives CASSLAAPVDEQYF.